The 9 T cell receptor beta chains below all came from one sample that was sequenced in a study of blood T cell repertoires in COVID-19. This table comes from immunoSEQ multiplex PCR, and its TCRdb copy is limited to in-frame clones, with some not included. The sample lists under 350,000 clones; 86% were seen once. The sequencing sample was made of peripheral blood. The origin of the receptors is a man aged 18 to 30 with active or convalescent COVID-19.

The chain has TRBV12-5 and TRBJ1-1, with D possibly TRBD1 on 5 matching bases. V lost 2 bases, J lost 3 bases, and 13 bases lay in between. There are 15 residues in the CDR3. Germline lookup yields CDR1 LGHNT and CDR2 FRNRAP. DNA for the CDR3: TGTGCTAGTGGTTTGTTTGGGGCGCCGGACACTGAAGCTTTCTTT. This sequence encodes CASGLFGAPDTEAFF.

This clone was counted many times. Other DNA sequences from this sample encode an identical CDR3 as well. This chain uses TRBV7-9 with TRBJ1-6; the D is unclear. V was clipped by 1 base and J by 6 bases, with 4 bases between them. The germline CDR1 and CDR2 sequences are SEHNR and FQNEAQ (reference sequence). The CDR3 is made up of 13 amino acids. The chain's CDR3 is CASSLDSNSPLHF. CDR3 nucleotides: TGTGCCAGCAGCTTAGACTCTAATTCACCCCTCCACTTT.

V usage is TRBV15 and J usage is TRBJ1-1, with D tentatively TRBD1 (6 bases). The CDR3 spans 12 residues. Germline V gene lookup returns CDR1 LNHNV and CDR2 YYDKDF (reference sequence). Between the trimmed V and J ends, which lost 0 bases and 11 bases, there was a span of 10 bases. CDR3 loop: CATSRDRGWAFF. In DNA, the CDR3 is TGTGCCACCAGCAGAGACAGGGGTTGGGCTTTCTTT.

The chain links TRBV2 to TRBJ1-2, with 8 bases matching TRBD1. The CDR3 runs 14 residues. The trim removed 9 bases at V and 4 bases at J, leaving 10 bases unmatched. The germline V gene has CDR1 SNHLY and CDR2 FYNNEI. The CDR3 sequence: CASRGQEWGYGYTF. The CDR3 DNA sequence: TGTGCCAGTAGGGGACAGGAGTGGGGCTATGGCTACACCTTC.

Here the CDR3 reads CASSIVSGGEYEQYF. For the CDR3, the DNA is TGCGCCAGCAGCATTGTAAGCGGGGGGGAGTACGAGCAGTACTTC. The chain carries TRBV5-1 and TRBJ2-7; 10 bases align to TRBD2. Germline V CDR1 and CDR2: SGHRS, YFSETQ. CDR3 length: 15 residues. V was clipped by 4 bases and J by 4 bases; unmatched bases: 8. The whole variable domain, remainder taken from reference TRBV5-1 and TRBJ2-7, is KAGVTQTPRYLIKTRGQQVTLSCSPISGHRSVSWYQQTPGQGLQFLFEYFSETQRNKGNFPGRFSGRQFSNSRSEMNVSTLELGDSALYLCASSIVSGGEYEQYFGPGTRLTVT.

The genes are TRBV15 and TRBJ2-2; the D gene is possibly TRBD1 (6 bases). This CDR3 has 15 residues. The V end was cut by 3 bases, the J end by 7 bases, with 15 bases between. The germline V gene encodes CDR1 LNHNV and CDR2 YYDKDF (reference sequence). CDR3 in amino acids: CATSRDRGLNGELFF. Written as DNA, the CDR3 is TGTGCCACCAGCAGGGACAGAGGGCTGAACGGGGAGCTGTTTTTT.

The J gene is TRBJ2-5, the V gene TRBV2; 7 bases are shared with TRBD1. The CDR3 sequence is 13 residues long. Per the germline V gene, CDR1 is SNHLY and CDR2 is FYNNEI. V gave up 6 bases and J gave up 2 bases; unmatched junction bases: 3. The CDR3 is CASRGQQQETQYF. The CDR3 DNA reads TGTGCCAGCAGGGGACAGCAACAAGAGACCCAGTACTTC.

This clone was picked up one time. The chain combines TRBV11-2 with TRBJ2-7, with a tentative D call TRBD1 (5 bases). Looked up from germline, CDR1 is SGHAT and CDR2 is FQNNGV. V was clipped by 1 base and J by 5 bases, with 15 bases between them. The CDR3 extends over 15 amino acids. Here the CDR3 DNA reads TGTGCCAGCAGCTTAGCTGTGAGTGGGGCGGACGAGCAGTACTTC. Protein sequence: CASSLAVSGADEQYF.

This chain connects TRBV19 to TRBJ1-5; the match to TRBD1 covers 7 bases. The CDR3 loop spans 15 amino acids. V lost 7 bases to trimming and J lost 5 bases; unmatched junction nucleotides: 11. Looked up from germline, CDR1 is LNHDA and CDR2 is SQIVND (reference sequence). In nucleotides, the CDR3 is TGTGCCAGTACCCCGGGAGGGGGCGGGGATCAGCCCCAGCATTTT. It codes for CASTPGGGGDQPQHF.